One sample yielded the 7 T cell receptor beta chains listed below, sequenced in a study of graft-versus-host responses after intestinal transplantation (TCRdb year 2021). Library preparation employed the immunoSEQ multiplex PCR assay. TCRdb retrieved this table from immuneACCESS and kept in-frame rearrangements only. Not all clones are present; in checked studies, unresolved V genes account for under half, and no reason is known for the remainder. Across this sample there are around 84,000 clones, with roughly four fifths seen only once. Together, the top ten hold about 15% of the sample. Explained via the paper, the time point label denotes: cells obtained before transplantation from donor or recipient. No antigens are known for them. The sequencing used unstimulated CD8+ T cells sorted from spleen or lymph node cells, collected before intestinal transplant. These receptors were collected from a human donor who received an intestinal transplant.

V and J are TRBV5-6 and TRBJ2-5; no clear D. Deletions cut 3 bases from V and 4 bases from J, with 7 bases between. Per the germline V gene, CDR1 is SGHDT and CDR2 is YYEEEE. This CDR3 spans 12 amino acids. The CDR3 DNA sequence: TGTGCCAGCAGCTACTCACGAGAGACCCAGTACTTC. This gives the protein CASSYSRETQYF. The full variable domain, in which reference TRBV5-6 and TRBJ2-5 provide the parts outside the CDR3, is DAGVTQSPTHLIKTRGQQVTLRCSPKSGHDTVSWYQQALGQGPQFIFQYYEEEERQRGNFPDRFSGHQFPNYSSELNVNALLLGDSALYLCASSYSRETQYFGPGTRLLVL.

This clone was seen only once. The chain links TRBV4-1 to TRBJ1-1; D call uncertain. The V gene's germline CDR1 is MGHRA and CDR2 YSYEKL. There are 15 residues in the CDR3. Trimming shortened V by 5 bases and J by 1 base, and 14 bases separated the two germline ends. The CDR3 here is CASSNGLLTNTEAFF. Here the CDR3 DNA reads TGCGCCAGCAGCAATGGCTTACTGACGAACACTGAAGCTTTCTTT.

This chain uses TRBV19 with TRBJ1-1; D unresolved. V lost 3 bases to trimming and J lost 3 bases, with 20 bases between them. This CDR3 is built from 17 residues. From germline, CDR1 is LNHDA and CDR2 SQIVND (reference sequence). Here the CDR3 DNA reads TGTGCCAGTAGTATCCGTGGATACCCCACACCCCACACTGAAGCTTTCTTT. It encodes CASSIRGYPTPHTEAFF.

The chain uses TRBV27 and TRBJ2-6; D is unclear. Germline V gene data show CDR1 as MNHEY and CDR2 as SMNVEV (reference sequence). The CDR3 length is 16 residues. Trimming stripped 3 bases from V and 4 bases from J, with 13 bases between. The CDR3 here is CASSFVSPPGANVLTF. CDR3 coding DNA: TGTGCCAGCAGTTTTGTGTCCCCTCCCGGGGCCAACGTCCTGACTTTC.

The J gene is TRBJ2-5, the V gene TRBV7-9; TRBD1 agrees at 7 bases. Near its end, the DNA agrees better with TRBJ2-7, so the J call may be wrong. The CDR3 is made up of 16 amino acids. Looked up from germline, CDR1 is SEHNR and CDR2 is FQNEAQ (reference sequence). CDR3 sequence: CASSSVPRDSSYEQYF. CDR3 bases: TGTGCCAGCAGCTCCGTCCCCAGGGACAGCTCCTACGAGCAGTACTTC.

The CDR3 reads CASSLFLARNNEQFF. CDR3 bases: TGTGCCAGCAGTTTATTCCTAGCGCGAAACAATGAGCAGTTCTTC. The V and J genes are TRBV28 and TRBJ2-1; the D gene is possibly TRBD2 (6 bases). The germline V gene encodes CDR1 MDHEN and CDR2 SYDVKM. The CDR3 sequence is 15 residues long. With 1 base removed from V and 5 bases from J, the gap between germline ends came to 12 bases.

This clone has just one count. This chain's CDR3 is CASSIDLGSEQYF. DNA for the CDR3: TGTGCCAGTAGTATAGATCTGGGGAGTGAGCAGTACTTC. This chain uses TRBV19 with TRBJ2-7; a possible D gene is TRBD2 (5 bases). Trimming took 0 bases from V and 7 from J, leaving 10 bases between them. The CDR3 is 13 amino acids. Per germline, CDR1 LNHDA and CDR2 SQIVND (reference sequence). Supplemented by reference TRBV19 and TRBJ2-7, the full variable domain reads DGGITQSPKYLFRKEGQNVTLSCEQNLNHDAMYWYRQDPGQGLRLIYYSQIVNDFQKGDIAEGYSVSREKKESFPLTVTSAQKNPTAFYLCASSIDLGSEQYFGPGTRLTVT.